This TCR beta chain originates from a study of vaccination and CD4 T cells after COVID-19. Broader study findings: For SARS-CoV-2-reactive clonotypes, the median went from approximately 21 to 38, a nonsignificant increase.

CD4+ T cells that had been cultured provided DNA sequenced with the Oncomine TCR Beta short-read assay. MiXCR, run by TCRdb on the PCR reads, gives a single entry per CDR3 protein. Here the sample spans approximately 15,000 distinct CDR3 sequences, 30% to 35% being singletons. Deletions cut 2 bases from V and 3 bases from J, with 14 bases between. Per germline, CDR1 KGHSH and CDR2 LQKENI. The CDR3 covers 15 residues. Notes on this clonotype: The antigen is undetermined.

Sample treatment: roughly nine-day PBMC culture with coronavirus spike peptide pools or control peptides (ViraFEST assay). PBMCs, plated at roughly 2 million per well, were grown in the presence of approximately 10 IU/ml IL-2 and 9.5 to 10 ug/ml peptide pools. This TCR came from a human donor with COVID-19. The sequenced sample consisted of cultured CD4+ T cells from blood. This rearrangement joins TRBV18 to TRBJ2-7; maybe TRBD1 (5 bases). CDR3 sequence reads: CASSPAAQDNYEQYF. As DNA, the CDR3 is TGTGCCAGCTCACCAGCAGCACAGGACAACTACGAGCAGTACTTC.